Below are 27 T cell receptor beta chains sequenced from a single sample in a study of T cell repertoires in cytomegalovirus infection. From the reads, TCRdb called clonotypes with MiXCR, one entry per CDR3 protein. The sample yields 650,000 to 850,000 distinct CDR3 sequences, approximately 32% seen once. Their specific antigens are unknown. The source was cultured CD8+ T cells from PBMCs, collected from culture after CMV antigen stimulation. The receptor set was obtained from a human donor in good health (CMV status not recorded). Some clones in this sample may be carry-over from other donors' samples.

This clonotype appeared many times. This chain links TRBV7-9 with TRBJ2-7, with D perhaps assigned TRBD1 or TRBD2 (5 bases each). The CDR3 sequence is 15 residues long. Between the trimmed V and J ends, which lost 4 bases and 2 bases, there was a span of 15 bases. Germline CDR1 SEHNR, CDR2 FQNEAQ (reference sequence). The CDR3 here is CASSYYRDGAYEQYF. In DNA form, the CDR3 reads TGTGCCAGCAGCTACTACCGGGACGGAGCCTACGAGCAGTACTTC.

The rearrangement links TRBV7-6 to TRBJ2-3; D call uncertain. The V end was cut by 5 bases, the J end by 1 base, with 19 bases between. CDR1 SGHVS and CDR2 FNYEAQ come from the germline V gene. This CDR3 spans 17 amino acids. This CDR3 is CASSANIVGRGTDTQYF. The CDR3 DNA reads as TGTGCCAGCAGCGCCAACATCGTCGGGCGAGGCACAGATACGCAGTATTTT. Full variable domain (missing parts from reference TRBV7-6 and TRBJ2-3): GAGVSQSPRYKVTKRGQDVALRCDPISGHVSLYWYRQALGQGPEFLTYFNYEAQQDKSGLPNDRFSAERPEGSISTLTIQRTEQRDSAMYRCASSANIVGRGTDTQYFGPGTRLTVL.

The chain couples TRBV12-5 to TRBJ2-3; no reliable D call. Germline loops: CDR1 LGHNT, CDR2 FRNRAP. V lost 0 bases and J lost 1, with 14 bases in between. The CDR3 length is 17 residues. The CDR3 bases are TGTGCTAGTGGTTTGGTACCTCCGACTCGGGGCACAGATACGCAGTATTTT. Translated, it gives CASGLVPPTRGTDTQYF. The full variable domain, its missing parts supplied by reference TRBV12-5 and TRBJ2-3, is DARVTQTPRHKVTEMGQEVTMRCQPILGHNTVFWYRQTMMQGLELLAYFRNRAPLDDSGMPKDRFSAEMPDATLATLKIQPSEPRDSAVYFCASGLVPPTRGTDTQYFGPGTRLTVL.

The V call is TRBV2, the J call TRBJ2-3, with 7 bases aligning to TRBD2. Per the germline V gene, CDR1 is SNHLY and CDR2 is FYNNEI. V dropped 4 bases and J dropped 2; count of bases not matched to a gene: 6. The CDR3 length is 15 residues. The CDR3 loop is CASSGRGELTDTQYF. In DNA form, the CDR3 reads TGTGCCAGCAGTGGACGGGGGGAACTCACAGATACGCAGTATTTT.

As concerns this clonotype: At one boundary the junction diverges from the germline segment, which might be a read error. The rearrangement links TRBV12-3 or TRBV12-4 to TRBJ2-2; 7 bases map to TRBD1. CDR3 size: 16 residues. The CDR3 protein is CGSRTPGQLNTGELFF. Written as DNA, the CDR3 is TGTGGCAGCAGAACCCCGGGACAGTTGAACACCGGGGAGCTGTTTTTT.

This clonotype appeared many times. This chain joins TRBV7-9 and TRBJ1-6; 10 positions agree with TRBD1. Trimming removed 0 bases from V and 11 bases from J; junction bases left unmatched: 10. Germline CDR1 and CDR2: SEHNR and FQNEAQ (reference sequence). This CDR3 is 17 amino acids long. CDR3 DNA sequence: TGTGCCAGCAGCTTAGCTCTTCGACAGGGGGCAGGTGCACCCCTCCACTTT. Residues: CASSLALRQGAGAPLHF.

This clonotype showed up just a few times. As DNA, the CDR3 is TGTGCCAGCAGCTTAGCTGCGGGGAATTACAATGAGCAGTTCTTC. This gives the protein CASSLAAGNYNEQFF. V and J are TRBV7-6 and TRBJ2-1, with D possibly being TRBD2 (6 bases). Trimming shortened V by 0 bases and J by 4 bases, and 10 bases separated the two germline ends. The CDR3 loop spans 15 amino acids. Looked up from germline, CDR1 is SGHVS and CDR2 is FNYEAQ.

This clonotype was detected a few times. The chain uses TRBV10-3 and TRBJ2-7; D gene ambiguous. Germline V gene lookup returns CDR1 ENHRY and CDR2 SYGVKD. The CDR3 runs 15 residues. V was shortened by 2 bases and J by 1 base, with 12 bases between the two germline ends. The CDR3 reads CAISEKGGLSYEQYF. In DNA form, the CDR3 reads TGTGCCATCAGTGAGAAGGGTGGGCTTTCCTACGAGCAGTACTTC.

This clonotype appeared many times. The chain employs TRBV7-8 and TRBJ2-1, with 11 bases that match TRBD2. CDR1 SGHVS and CDR2 FQNEAQ come from the germline V gene. Unmatched junction bases numbered 6, after V lost 2 bases and J lost 6 bases. The CDR3 has 16 residues. DNA of the CDR3: TGTGCCAGCAGCTTATTAGTAACTAGCGGGGGCAATGAGCAGTTCTTC. Encoded protein: CASSLLVTSGGNEQFF.

The genes are TRBV4-1 and TRBJ2-1, with 12 nucleotides matching TRBD2. CDR1 and CDR2 (germline): MGHRA, YSYEKL. This CDR3 region has 18 residues. The V gene end was trimmed by 0 bases and the J gene end by 8 bases; junction bases not matched to a gene: 11. The DNA for the CDR3 is TGCGCCAGCAGCCAAGATCCACCTGCTAGCGGGGGGGCCCATGAGCAGTTCTTC. Protein product: CASSQDPPASGGAHEQFF.

This chain connects TRBV12-3 or TRBV12-4 to TRBJ2-1; 9 positions agree with TRBD1. This CDR3 is built from 14 residues. J was trimmed by 8 bases and V by 6 bases; bases with no gene match: 8. DNA of the CDR3: TGTGCCAGCAGCTCCGGGACAGGGCCCCATGAGCAGTTCTTC. Translation gives CASSSGTGPHEQFF.

This chain links TRBV12-5 with TRBJ1-1, with D perhaps matching TRBD1 (5 bases). The germline V gene has CDR1 LGHNT and CDR2 FRNRAP. The CDR3 is 15 amino acids. The V gene lost 7 bases and the J gene lost 0 bases, with 15 bases spanning the gap. CDR3 sequence reads: CASATPLGLNTEAFF. CDR3 DNA sequence: TGTGCTAGTGCCACCCCGTTGGGGCTGAACACTGAAGCTTTCTTT.

This clonotype was detected a few times. The rearrangement links TRBV6-1 to TRBJ1-5; no firm D call. Germline V gene lookup returns CDR1 MNHNS and CDR2 SASEGT. There are 13 residues in the CDR3. V lost 1 base and J 7 bases, leaving 8 bases between the germline ends. The CDR3 loop reads CASSEVAWQPQHF. As DNA, the CDR3 is TGTGCCAGCAGTGAAGTAGCGTGGCAGCCCCAGCATTTT.

This clonotype has just one count. A junction end diverges from the germline sequence, so it may reflect a read error. J is TRBJ2-2 and V is TRBV28; 7 nucleotides agree with TRBD1. From germline, CDR1 is MDHEN and CDR2 SYDVKM. The CDR3 has 16 amino acids. DNA of the CDR3: TGTGCCAGCAGCTTATGGGACAGAGAGGACACCGGGGAGCTGTTTTTT. Amino acids: CASSLWDREDTGELFF.

This rearrangement joins TRBV6-5 to TRBJ2-1; no reliable D call. This CDR3 is built from 14 residues. The germline V gene has CDR1 MNHEY and CDR2 SVGAGI. With 0 bases removed from V and 8 bases from J, the gap between germline ends came to 11 bases. CDR3 coding DNA: TGTGCCAGCAGTTACTCGGGCAGTTGGGATGAGCAGTTCTTC. This sequence encodes CASSYSGSWDEQFF.

This clonotype has ten or more counts. This chain connects TRBV7-2 to TRBJ2-2; D is uncertain. V was cut by 7 bases and J by 0 bases, with 24 bases left in between. CDR3 length equals 19 residues. Germline CDR1 SGHTA, CDR2 FQGNSA. For the CDR3, the DNA is TGTGCCAGCACCATCCCTCACTGGGCGGCAGCTGCGAACACCGGGGAGCTGTTTTTT. This translates into CASTIPHWAAAANTGELFF.

This clonotype was counted ten times or more. The CDR3 protein is CASSLGVRGDNQPQHF. The CDR3 region has the DNA TGTGCCAGCAGCTTAGGGGTGCGGGGGGACAATCAGCCCCAGCATTTT. The rearrangement links TRBV7-6 to TRBJ1-5; perhaps TRBD1 as D (5 bases). Germline lookup yields CDR1 SGHVS and CDR2 FNYEAQ. Trimming took off 1 base at V and 3 bases at J, with 13 bases between the two ends. The CDR3 extends over 16 amino acids. The complete variable domain, with remaining parts taken from reference TRBV7-6 and TRBJ1-5, reads GAGVSQSPRYKVTKRGQDVALRCDPISGHVSLYWYRQALGQGPEFLTYFNYEAQQDKSGLPNDRFSAERPEGSISTLTIQRTEQRDSAMYRCASSLGVRGDNQPQHFGDGTRLSIL.

This clonotype came up many times. The rearrangement joins TRBV7-6 to TRBJ1-5; 10 bases agree with TRBD1. Germline V gives CDR1 SGHVS, CDR2 FNYEAQ. The CDR3 spans 15 residues. Trimming removed 5 bases from V and 2 bases from J; junction bases left unmatched: 3. CDR3 DNA sequence: TGTGCCAGCAGCCTGACAGGGGGCGGCAATCAGCCCCAGCATTTT. Translating gives CASSLTGGGNQPQHF.

This clonotype was recorded a few times. The V and J genes are TRBV5-1 and TRBJ2-1, with D tentatively TRBD2 (6 bases). Germline loops: CDR1 SGHRS, CDR2 YFSETQ. The CDR3 spans 16 residues. Trimming shortened V by 5 bases and J by 8 bases, and 23 bases separated the two germline ends. The CDR3 coding sequence is TGCGCCAGCAGTCGTACACCGGGACTGGCCGAGGATGAGCAGTTCTTC. This encodes CASSRTPGLAEDEQFF.

The table lists this clonotype with a few counts. Here the CDR3 reads CASSWTGRNEQFF. The CDR3 DNA sequence: TGTGCCAGCAGCTGGACAGGGCGAAATGAGCAGTTCTTC. The chain is built from TRBV7-6 and TRBJ2-1, with 8 positions matching TRBD1. The CDR3 runs 13 residues. The germline CDR1 and CDR2 sequences are SGHVS and FNYEAQ. The V and J ends lost 4 bases and 7 bases, in that order; junction bases with no gene match: 3.

The chain recombines TRBV14 with TRBJ2-3; 10 nucleotides match TRBD2. Germline-derived CDR1 and CDR2 are SGHDN and FVKESK. With V trimmed by 2 bases and J by 5 bases, 10 bases remained unmatched. The CDR3 extends over 17 amino acids. The CDR3 nucleotides read TGTGCCAGCAGCCAATTTCACGGACTAGCGGATTTAGATACGCAGTATTTT. Protein product: CASSQFHGLADLDTQYF.

V is TRBV6-5 and J is TRBJ1-3; D ambiguous. V gave up 0 bases and J gave up 1 base, with 10 bases separating them. The CDR3 sequence is 16 residues long. In germline, CDR1 is MNHEY, CDR2 SVGAGI. The CDR3 DNA is TGTGCCAGCAGTTACTCAACGACTGGATCTGGAAACACCATATATTTT. Its protein product is CASSYSTTGSGNTIYF.

This clonotype was counted a few times. The chain combines TRBV12-5 with TRBJ2-3; 7 bases match TRBD1. CDR3 length: 17 amino acids. CDR1 LGHNT and CDR2 FRNRAP come from the germline V gene. Losses at the gene ends were 0 bases for V and 4 bases for J; bases not matched to a gene: 10. The CDR3 coding sequence is TGTGCTAGTGGTTTGGTATTAGGGGGCCAGCGTCCAGATACGCAGTATTTT. As protein: CASGLVLGGQRPDTQYF.

V is TRBV7-9 and J is TRBJ2-3; tentatively, D is TRBD1 or TRBD2 (5 bases each). Germline lookup yields CDR1 SEHNR and CDR2 FQNEAQ (reference sequence). V was trimmed by 1 base and J by 2 bases, leaving 10 bases between them. CDR3 length: 15 residues. In DNA, the CDR3 is TGTGCCAGCAGCTTAGGGGGGAACCCCACAGATACGCAGTATTTT. It is translated as CASSLGGNPTDTQYF.

V gene TRBV4-1 combines with J gene TRBJ2-5; TRBD1 aligns across 11 bases. V trimming: 5 bases; J trimming: 7 bases; junction bases outside the gene matches: 6. The CDR3 length is 14 residues. Germline V CDR1 and CDR2: MGHRA, YSYEKL. The CDR3 reads CASSVSGTGGTQYF. The CDR3 DNA reads as TGCGCCAGCAGCGTGTCCGGGACAGGGGGGACCCAGTACTTC.

The chain is built from TRBV6-5 and TRBJ2-1, with D maybe TRBD1 (6 bases). Trimming cost V 2 bases and J 8 bases, with 13 bases left between them. The germline V gene encodes CDR1 MNHEY and CDR2 SVGAGI. The CDR3 has 14 amino acids. This CDR3 is CASSYQGPYDEQFF. The DNA of the CDR3 is TGTGCCAGCAGTTACCAGGGGCCTTACGATGAGCAGTTCTTC.

This clonotype was counted only a few times. This chain links TRBV4-1 with TRBJ2-5; D remains ambiguous. The CDR3 is made up of 13 amino acids. Germline values: CDR1 MGHRA, CDR2 YSYEKL. Trimming removed 1 base from V and 6 bases from J, with 9 bases in between. CDR3 in DNA: TGCGCCAGCAGCCAAGGAGTTGGCAAGACCCAGTACTTC. It translates to CASSQGVGKTQYF.